The 30 T cell receptor beta chains below were found in one sample sequenced in a study of cytomegalovirus exposure and HLA in healthy donors. The PCR ran on 60 Vbeta and 13 Jbeta primers. Repertoires were generated with immunoSEQ multiplex PCR, while TCRdb's copy carries only in-frame clones and drops some. The table has around 120,000 clones, 80% seen once. The material sequenced was PBMCs. The receptors originated from a female donor in good health and CMV-seropositive.

The CDR3 spells CSAGQGANSPLHF. The CDR3 bases are TGCAGCGCGGGACAGGGGGCGAATTCACCCCTCCACTTT. The V and J genes are TRBV29-1 and TRBJ1-6; 12 bases line up with TRBD1. CDR3 length: 13 residues. Looked up from germline, CDR1 is SQVTM and CDR2 is ANQGSEA. V lost 7 bases and J lost 7; bases outside the gene matches: 2.

The chain links TRBV7-9 to TRBJ2-7; 8 bases map to TRBD1. V trimming: 5 bases; J trimming: 6 bases; junction bases outside the gene matches: 3. Germline V gene data show CDR1 as SEHNR and CDR2 as FQNEAQ (reference sequence). The CDR3 has 12 amino acids. Here the CDR3 reads CASSRTGLEQYF. In DNA form, the CDR3 reads TGTGCCAGCAGCCGGACAGGGCTCGAGCAGTACTTC.

The gene calls are TRBV29-1 and TRBJ2-3, with 10 bases lining up with TRBD2. CDR3 length: 14 residues. In germline, CDR1 is SQVTM, CDR2 ANQGSEA. Trimming cost V 5 bases and J 3 bases; bases outside gene matches: 5. Here the CDR3 reads CSVRTSGVTDTQYF. The DNA for the CDR3 is TGCAGCGTTCGGACTAGCGGAGTTACAGATACGCAGTATTTT.

The chain combines TRBV15 with TRBJ1-2; perhaps TRBD1 as D (5 bases). Germline V gene sequence: CDR1 LNHNV, CDR2 YYDKDF (reference sequence). The CDR3 runs 14 residues. The ends were cut back, 0 bases at V and 3 bases at J, with 8 bases in the middle. CDR3 coding DNA: TGTGCCACCAGCAGAGACAGGGAACACTATGGCTACACCTTC. It encodes CATSRDREHYGYTF.

This clone was seen a few times. J is TRBJ2-3 and V is TRBV6-1; a weak D match, TRBD2 (6 bases). The CDR3 totals 14 residues. The V end was cut by 3 bases, the J end by 5 bases, with 12 bases between. CDR1 is MNHNS and CDR2 is SASEGT in the germline V gene. CDR3 in DNA: TGTGCCAGCAGTGATGGAGGGGTGGAAGATACGCAGTATTTT. It codes for CASSDGGVEDTQYF.

On this clone: A junction boundary mismatches the germline segment, possibly from a read error. Other nucleotide sequences in the sample specify the same CDR3. The chain carries TRBV6-5 and TRBJ2-7; TRBD2 might be the D (5 bases). The length of the CDR3 is 13 residues. Germline lookup yields CDR1 MNHEY and CDR2 SVGAGI. DNA of the CDR3: TGTGCCTCCCGCTCCCCGGGAACCTATGAGCAGTACTTC. It translates to CASRSPGTYEQYF.

The genes are TRBV9 and TRBJ2-7, with TRBD1 identical over 9 bases. J lost 0 bases, V lost 3 bases, and 4 bases had no gene match. Germline V gives CDR1 SGDLS, CDR2 YYNGEE. This CDR3 is 15 amino acids long. CDR3 nucleotides: TGTGCCAGCAGCGGACAGGGGGATACCTCCTACGAGCAGTACTTC. Its protein is CASSGQGDTSYEQYF.

This clone was observed a few times. The chain couples TRBV6-1 to TRBJ1-2, with a tentative D call TRBD1 (6 bases). Trimming took off 6 bases at V and 4 bases at J, with 18 bases between the two ends. This CDR3 is 15 amino acids long. CDR1 is MNHNS, CDR2 SASEGT, per germline. DNA of the CDR3: TGTGCCAGCAGGTCCACGGGGGGCGCGGGCTATGGCTACACCTTC. It specifies CASRSTGGAGYGYTF.

This chain uses TRBV6-1 with TRBJ2-2; no reliable D call. Germline V gene lookup returns CDR1 MNHNS and CDR2 SASEGT. Trimming took 8 bases from V and 4 from J, leaving 14 bases between them. The CDR3 runs 14 residues. In DNA form, the CDR3 reads TGTGCCAGCGCTCCCTCAAGGAGCACCGGGGAGCTGTTTTTT. It specifies CASAPSRSTGELFF.

V and J are TRBV6-1 and TRBJ1-6; 7 positions match TRBD1. Germline CDR1 and CDR2: MNHNS and SASEGT. V shed 3 bases, J shed 8 bases, and the junction held 10 bases outside the gene matches. The CDR3 is 16 amino acids. The CDR3 here is CASSDDTGELYSPLHF. The CDR3 nucleotides read TGTGCCAGCAGTGATGATACAGGGGAATTATATTCACCCCTCCACTTT.

The V call is TRBV6-5, the J call TRBJ1-2, with D maybe TRBD1 (6 bases). CDR3 length: 13 amino acids. V was pared by 6 bases and J by 2 bases, with 10 bases between. Germline-derived CDR1 and CDR2 are MNHEY and SVGAGI. CDR3 region: CASSPDRNYGYTF. DNA of the CDR3: TGTGCCAGCAGCCCCGACAGGAACTATGGCTACACCTTC.

This chain's CDR3 is CASSPSYPGYNEQFF. The CDR3 DNA sequence: TGTGCCAGCAGCCCTTCATACCCGGGGTACAATGAGCAGTTCTTC. The gene calls are TRBV9 and TRBJ2-1; maybe TRBD2 (5 bases). CDR1 and CDR2 from the germline V gene are SGDLS and YYNGEE. The CDR3 is made up of 15 amino acids. V was pared by 4 bases and J by 4 bases, with 15 bases between.

The chain joins TRBV4-2 to TRBJ2-3; 10 positions agree with TRBD2. CDR1 is LGHNA and CDR2 is YNFKEQ in the germline V gene. There are 18 residues in the CDR3. The junction had 9 bases not matched to a gene; V was cut back by 1 base and J by 2 bases. CDR3 in amino acids: CASSQGSRLAGFTDTQYF. The CDR3 region has the DNA TGTGCCAGCAGCCAAGGGTCCAGACTAGCGGGTTTCACAGATACGCAGTATTTT.

This chain joins TRBV9 and TRBJ1-3; D might be TRBD1 (5 bases). There are 17 residues in the CDR3. CDR1 SGDLS and CDR2 YYNGEE come from the germline V gene. V was cut by 4 bases and J by 1 base, with 18 bases left in between. DNA of the CDR3: TGTGCCAGCAGCTCCTCCCAGGGCCACTTATCTGGAAACACCATATATTTT. Protein product: CASSSSQGHLSGNTIYF.

The chain combines TRBV7-2 with TRBJ2-5; D remains ambiguous. The CDR3 extends over 13 amino acids. The germline V gene has CDR1 SGHTA and CDR2 FQGNSA. V was trimmed by 5 bases and J by 3 bases, leaving 10 bases between them. For the CDR3, the DNA is TGTGCCAGCAGCACACTTCGGGAAGAGACCCAGTACTTC. It is translated as CASSTLREETQYF.

This clone was detected a few times. The rearrangement uses TRBV14 and TRBJ1-1, with 8 bases aligning to TRBD1. CDR3 length: 13 residues. V shed 4 bases, J shed 11 bases, and the junction held 9 bases outside the gene matches. Germline V gives CDR1 SGHDN, CDR2 FVKESK. The DNA of the CDR3 is TGTGCCAGCAGCCTCACGCTGGGACAGGATGCTTTCTTT. Translated, it gives CASSLTLGQDAFF. The variable domain in full, with the rest retrieved from reference TRBV14 and TRBJ1-1, is EAGVTQFPSHSVIEKGQTVTLRCDPISGHDNLYWYRRVMGKEIKFLLHFVKESKQDESGMPNNRFLAERTGGTYSTLKVQPAELEDSGVYFCASSLTLGQDAFFGQGTRLTVV.

This chain joins TRBV18 and TRBJ2-7, with 7 bases identical to TRBD2. The CDR3 spans 15 residues. With V trimmed by 6 bases and J by 3 bases, 11 bases remained unmatched. Germline CDR1 KGHSH, CDR2 LQKENI. The CDR3: CASSPGGSTLYEQYF. CDR3 DNA: TGTGCCAGCTCGCCCGGGGGGTCCACCCTCTACGAGCAGTACTTC.

The table lists this clone with a count of one. The chain links TRBV6-4 to TRBJ2-2, with D maybe TRBD1 (5 bases). Germline lookup yields CDR1 MRHNA and CDR2 SNTAGT. Trimming shortened V by 3 bases and J by 5 bases, and 10 bases separated the two germline ends. This CDR3 is built from 14 residues. CDR3 bases: TGTGCCAGCAGTGATACAGGTCAGACCGGGGAGCTGTTTTTT. This sequence encodes CASSDTGQTGELFF.

V usage is TRBV6-5 and J usage is TRBJ2-1, with a weak D call TRBD2 (6 bases). The CDR3 is made up of 15 amino acids. Trimming shortened V by 0 bases and J by 10 bases, and 16 bases separated the two germline ends. Looked up from germline, CDR1 is MNHEY and CDR2 is SVGAGI. CDR3 nucleotide sequence: TGTGCCAGCAGTTACTCCTCCGGGACTGGATTAGAGCAGTTCTTC. Its protein is CASSYSSGTGLEQFF.

Only one count was recorded for this clone. The V call is TRBV5-4, the J call TRBJ1-2; TRBD1 matches 8 bases. V lost 4 bases and J lost 5; bases outside the gene matches: 10. The CDR3 is 15 amino acids. Per the germline V gene, CDR1 is SGHNT and CDR2 is YYREEE (reference sequence). CDR3 in DNA: TGTGCCAGCAGCCAAAACAGGGGGATTAGGTATGGCTACACCTTC. Protein: CASSQNRGIRYGYTF.

The chain has TRBV9 and TRBJ2-5, with TRBD2 as a possible D gene (5 bases). The V end lost 3 bases, the J end lost 5 bases, and 11 bases lay between the germline ends. This CDR3 is built from 13 residues. Germline lookup yields CDR1 SGDLS and CDR2 YYNGEE. The CDR3 nucleotides read TGTGCCAGCAGCGAGAGGGTCCGGGAGACCCAGTACTTC. Translating it yields CASSERVRETQYF.

This clone has more than one count but fewer than ten. The chain joins TRBV6-1 to TRBJ2-3; D perhaps matches TRBD2 (5 bases). The V and J ends lost 8 bases and 0 bases respectively, with 12 bases between them. Germline V gene data show CDR1 as MNHNS and CDR2 as SASEGT. This CDR3 is built from 14 residues. The CDR3 nucleotides read TGTGCCAGCGTCGGACTCGCTAGCACAGATACGCAGTATTTT. Translated, it gives CASVGLASTDTQYF.

The V and J genes are TRBV27 and TRBJ1-3, with D uncertain. Germline-derived CDR1 and CDR2 are MNHEY and SMNVEV (reference sequence). This CDR3 is built from 14 residues. Trimming pared 3 bases from V and 2 bases from J, leaving 8 bases between. Written as DNA, the CDR3 is TGTGCCAGCAGTTTTTCGGGGACTGGAAACACCATATATTTT. Protein product: CASSFSGTGNTIYF.

V gene TRBV7-6 combines with J gene TRBJ2-7; weak D call: TRBD1 (6 bases). Germline assignment: CDR1 SGHVS and CDR2 FNYEAQ. This CDR3 comprises 14 residues. Trimming took 5 bases from V and 3 from J, leaving 14 bases between them. DNA for the CDR3: TGTGCCAGCAGCCTTGGACAGTTTATCTACGAGCAGTACTTC. This gives the protein CASSLGQFIYEQYF.

J is TRBJ2-7 and V is TRBV6-5; 7 nucleotides align to TRBD1. V lost 4 bases, J lost 2 bases, and 2 bases stayed unmatched. From germline, CDR1 is MNHEY and CDR2 SVGAGI. This CDR3 region has 13 residues. CDR3: CASSSGQTYEQYF. In nucleotides, the CDR3 is TGTGCCAGCAGTTCGGGACAGACCTACGAGCAGTACTTC.

The chain recombines TRBV6-1 with TRBJ1-2, with 11 bases aligning to TRBD1. Per germline, CDR1 MNHNS and CDR2 SASEGT. V lost 6 bases to trimming and J lost 8 bases; unmatched junction nucleotides: 5. This CDR3 spans 13 amino acids. CDR3 amino acids: CASSGRTGGGYTF. The CDR3 coding sequence is TGTGCCAGCAGCGGACGGACAGGGGGCGGCTACACCTTC.

This clone was seen only a few times. V is TRBV30 and J is TRBJ2-5; D may be TRBD2 (7 bases). V was clipped by 4 bases and J by 7 bases, with 16 bases between them. Germline V gene sequence: CDR1 GTSNPN, CDR2 SVGIG (reference sequence). The CDR3 length is 13 residues. CDR3 sequence: CAWNGGGGGTQYF. The CDR3 DNA follows: TGTGCCTGGAATGGGGGCGGCGGGGGGACCCAGTACTTC.

This clone was counted once. It is unclear where the CDR3 begins or ends on the DNA, so no DNA is shown, and the CDR3 is as TCRdb lists it. The chain carries TRBV27 and TRBJ1-2; the listed D gene, TRBD1, was not tested against the DNA. Germline-derived CDR1 and CDR2 are MNHEY and SMNVEV (reference sequence). The CDR3 comprises 13 residues, both ends counted. The CDR3 region is CASSSSNSYGYTF.

The V call is TRBV7-9, the J call TRBJ2-1; D not certain. Looked up from germline, CDR1 is SEHNR and CDR2 is FQNEAQ (reference sequence). CDR3 length: 15 amino acids. The V end lost 2 bases, the J end lost 0 bases, and 8 bases lay between the germline ends. The CDR3 loop reads CASSLRPSSYNEQFF. The CDR3 nucleotides read TGTGCCAGCAGCTTAAGGCCTAGCTCCTACAATGAGCAGTTCTTC.

This chain connects TRBV4-2 to TRBJ2-1; tentatively, D is TRBD2 (6 bases). The length of the CDR3 is 12 residues. V was shortened by 4 bases and J by 8 bases, with 9 bases between the two germline ends. CDR1 is LGHNA, CDR2 YNFKEQ, per germline. The CDR3 reads CASSLSGDEQFF. CDR3 in DNA: TGTGCCAGCAGCCTTTCGGGGGATGAGCAGTTCTTC.